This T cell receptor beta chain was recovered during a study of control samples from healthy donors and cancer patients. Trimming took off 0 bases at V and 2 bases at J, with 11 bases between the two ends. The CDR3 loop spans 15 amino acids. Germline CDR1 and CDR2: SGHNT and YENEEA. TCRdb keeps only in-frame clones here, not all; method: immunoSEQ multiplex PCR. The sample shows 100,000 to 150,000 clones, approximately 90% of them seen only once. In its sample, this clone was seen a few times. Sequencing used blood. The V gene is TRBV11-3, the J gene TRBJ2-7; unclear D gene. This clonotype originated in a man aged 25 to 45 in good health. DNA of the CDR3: TGTGCCAGCAGCTTAGACGGGCCTCGTGCCTACGAGCAGTACTTC. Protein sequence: CASSLDGPRAYEQYF.